The entry below gives a single T cell receptor (beta chain) sequence along with its context. Its antigen is currently unknown. With 0 bases removed from V and 5 bases from J, the gap between germline ends came to 9 bases. Germline CDR1 and CDR2: SGHRS and YFSETQ. This CDR3 contains 14 residues. The treatment here: roughly 11-day PBMC culture with coronavirus spike peptide pools or control peptides (ViraFEST assay). The unexposed donor's CD4+ T cells were collected before the COVID-19 pandemic (2011-2018). The data stem from a study of vaccination and CD4 T cells after COVID-19. Cultured CD4+ T-cell DNA underwent Oncomine TCR Beta short-read sequencing. TCRdb reprocessed the PCR reads via MiXCR and lists one record per CDR3 protein. The table lists some 5,400 distinct CDR3 sequences, 39% of them singletons, with roughly 43% in the top ten.

The chain has TRBV5-1 and TRBJ2-1, with D perhaps matching TRBD1 (5 bases). Sequencing input: CD4+ T cells from blood, cultured in vitro. The TCR was taken from a human donor in good health. The CDR3 is CASSLGQQNNEQFF. The CDR3, as DNA: TGCGCCAGCAGCTTGGGACAGCAGAACAATGAGCAGTTCTTC.